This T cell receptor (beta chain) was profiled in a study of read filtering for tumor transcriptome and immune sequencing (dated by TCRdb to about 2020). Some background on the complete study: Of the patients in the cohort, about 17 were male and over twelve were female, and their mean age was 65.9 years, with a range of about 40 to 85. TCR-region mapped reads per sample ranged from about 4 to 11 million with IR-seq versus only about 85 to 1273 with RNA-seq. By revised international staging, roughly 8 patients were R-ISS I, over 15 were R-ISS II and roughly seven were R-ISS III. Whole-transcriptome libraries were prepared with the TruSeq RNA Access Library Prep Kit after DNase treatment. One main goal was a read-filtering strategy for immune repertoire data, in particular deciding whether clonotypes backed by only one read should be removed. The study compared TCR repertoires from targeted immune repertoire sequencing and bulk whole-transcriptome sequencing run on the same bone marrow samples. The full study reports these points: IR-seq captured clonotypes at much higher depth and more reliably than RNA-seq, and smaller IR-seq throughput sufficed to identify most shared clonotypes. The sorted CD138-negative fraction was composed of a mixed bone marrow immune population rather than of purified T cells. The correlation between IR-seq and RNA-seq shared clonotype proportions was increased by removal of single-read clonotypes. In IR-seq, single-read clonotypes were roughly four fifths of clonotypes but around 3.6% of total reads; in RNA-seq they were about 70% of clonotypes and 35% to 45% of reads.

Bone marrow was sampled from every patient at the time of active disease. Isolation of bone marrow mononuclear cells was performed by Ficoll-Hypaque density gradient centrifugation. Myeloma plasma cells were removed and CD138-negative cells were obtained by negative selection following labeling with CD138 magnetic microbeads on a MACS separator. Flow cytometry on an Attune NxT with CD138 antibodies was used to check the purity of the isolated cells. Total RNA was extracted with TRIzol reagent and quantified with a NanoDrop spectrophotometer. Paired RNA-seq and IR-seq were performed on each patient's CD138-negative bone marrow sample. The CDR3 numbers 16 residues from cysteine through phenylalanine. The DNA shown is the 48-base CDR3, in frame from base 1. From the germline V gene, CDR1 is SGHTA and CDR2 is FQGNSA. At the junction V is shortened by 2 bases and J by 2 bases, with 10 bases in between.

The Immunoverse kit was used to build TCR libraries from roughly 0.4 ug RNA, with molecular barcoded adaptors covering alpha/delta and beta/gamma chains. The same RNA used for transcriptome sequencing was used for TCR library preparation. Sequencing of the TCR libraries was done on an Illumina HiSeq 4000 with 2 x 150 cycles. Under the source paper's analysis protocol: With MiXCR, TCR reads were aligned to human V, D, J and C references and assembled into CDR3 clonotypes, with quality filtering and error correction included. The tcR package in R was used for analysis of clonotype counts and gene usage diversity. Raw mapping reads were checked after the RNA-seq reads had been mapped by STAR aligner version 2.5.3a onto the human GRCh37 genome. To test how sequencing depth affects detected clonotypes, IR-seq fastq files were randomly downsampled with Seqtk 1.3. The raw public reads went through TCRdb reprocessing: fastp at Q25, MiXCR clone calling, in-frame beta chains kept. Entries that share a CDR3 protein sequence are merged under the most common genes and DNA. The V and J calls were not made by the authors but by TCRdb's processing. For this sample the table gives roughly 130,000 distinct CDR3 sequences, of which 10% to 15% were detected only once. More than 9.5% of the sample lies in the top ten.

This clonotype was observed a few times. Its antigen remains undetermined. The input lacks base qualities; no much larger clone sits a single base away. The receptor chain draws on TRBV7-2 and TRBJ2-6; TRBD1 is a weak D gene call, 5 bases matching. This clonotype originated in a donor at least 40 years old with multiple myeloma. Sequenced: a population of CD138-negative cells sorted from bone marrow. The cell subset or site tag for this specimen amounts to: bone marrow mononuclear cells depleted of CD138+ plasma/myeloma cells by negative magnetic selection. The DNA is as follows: TGTGCCAGCAGCTTAATGGACACTCCTGGGGCCAACGTCCTGACTTTC. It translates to CASSLMDTPGANVLTF.